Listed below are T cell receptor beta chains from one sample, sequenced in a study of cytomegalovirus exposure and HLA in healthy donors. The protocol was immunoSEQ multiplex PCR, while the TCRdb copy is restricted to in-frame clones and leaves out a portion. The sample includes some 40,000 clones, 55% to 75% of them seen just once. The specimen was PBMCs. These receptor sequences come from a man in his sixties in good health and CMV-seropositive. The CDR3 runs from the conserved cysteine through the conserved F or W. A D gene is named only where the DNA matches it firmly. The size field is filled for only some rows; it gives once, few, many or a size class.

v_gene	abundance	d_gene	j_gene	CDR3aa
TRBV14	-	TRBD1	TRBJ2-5	CASSQADRGRSETQYF
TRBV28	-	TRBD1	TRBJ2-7	CASSFLGGGYEQYF
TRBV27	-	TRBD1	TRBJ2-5	CASKTGVGETQYF
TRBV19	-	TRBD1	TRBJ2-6	CASSDRGFPGANVLTF
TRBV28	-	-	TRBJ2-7	CASTVVGAGEQYF
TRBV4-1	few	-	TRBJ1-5	CASSQVRTQGNQPQHF
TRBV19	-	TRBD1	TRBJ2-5	CASSWDREETQYF
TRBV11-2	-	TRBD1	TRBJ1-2	CASSLDRLNYGYTF
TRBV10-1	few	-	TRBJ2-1	CATSRTIGADEQFF
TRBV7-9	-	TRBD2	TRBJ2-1	CASSSHEGTSGWDEQFF
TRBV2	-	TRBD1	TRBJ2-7	CASSVTGGISYEQYF
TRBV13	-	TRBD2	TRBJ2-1	CASSSRTSGPYNEQFF
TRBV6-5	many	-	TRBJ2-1	CASSRSGEQFF
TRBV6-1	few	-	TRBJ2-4	CASRSPSAQNIQYF
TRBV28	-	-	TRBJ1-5	CASSFQGQPQHF
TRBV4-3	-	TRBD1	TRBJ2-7	CASSPKQGYEQYF
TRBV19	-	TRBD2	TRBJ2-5	CASSIGGRTSGRAETQYF
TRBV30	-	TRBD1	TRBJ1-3	CACTRQGGNTIYF
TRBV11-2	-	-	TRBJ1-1	CASSSSYVGSEAFF
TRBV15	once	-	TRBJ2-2	CATSRAVRSQPRELFF
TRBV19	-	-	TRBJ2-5	CASSIQTKETQYF
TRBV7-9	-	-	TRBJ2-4	CASSQGGVGLQYF
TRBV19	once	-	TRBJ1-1	CASSMVAGTEAFF
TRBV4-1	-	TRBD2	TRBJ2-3	CASSLTSGMKDTQYF
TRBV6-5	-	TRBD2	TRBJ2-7	CASSYDRTSWSYEQYF
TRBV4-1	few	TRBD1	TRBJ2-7	CASSQATGGYEQYF
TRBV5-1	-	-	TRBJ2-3	CASSFTGSTDTQYF
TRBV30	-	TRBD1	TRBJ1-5	CAWSLQGAARNQPQHF
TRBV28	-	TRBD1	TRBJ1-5	CASTTIQGNWGPQHF
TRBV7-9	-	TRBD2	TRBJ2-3	CASKGAGPGNTQYF
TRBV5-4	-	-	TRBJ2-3	CASSLQVSFTDTQYF
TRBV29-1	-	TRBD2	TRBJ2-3	CSAIAGSTDTQYF
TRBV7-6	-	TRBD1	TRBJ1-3	CASSPRTGGTGNTIYF
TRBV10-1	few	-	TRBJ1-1	CATVSGNTEAFF
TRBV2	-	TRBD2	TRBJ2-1	CASSQGLTPNEQFF
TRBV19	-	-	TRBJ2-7	CASSIKPETYEQYF
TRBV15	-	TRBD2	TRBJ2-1	CATSRALAGDNEQFF
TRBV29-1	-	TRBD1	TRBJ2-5	CSVEDKYRGSETQYF
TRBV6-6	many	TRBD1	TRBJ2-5	CATWTGAKETQYF
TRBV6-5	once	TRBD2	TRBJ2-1	CASSYGTSFDEQFF
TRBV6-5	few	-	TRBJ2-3	CASSPGTSLREQYF
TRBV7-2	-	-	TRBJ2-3	CASRDSVADTQYF
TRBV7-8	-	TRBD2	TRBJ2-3	CASSVRLAGLTDTQYF
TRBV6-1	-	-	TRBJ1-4	CASRVQGFNEKLFF
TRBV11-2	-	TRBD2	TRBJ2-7	CASSWRTREQYF
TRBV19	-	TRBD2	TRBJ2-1	CASSPRGSGRVTHEQFF
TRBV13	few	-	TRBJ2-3	CASSFWEGGPDTQYF
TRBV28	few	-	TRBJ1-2	CASSLPGGVYGYTF
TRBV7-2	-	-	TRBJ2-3	CASSLGGASTDTQYF